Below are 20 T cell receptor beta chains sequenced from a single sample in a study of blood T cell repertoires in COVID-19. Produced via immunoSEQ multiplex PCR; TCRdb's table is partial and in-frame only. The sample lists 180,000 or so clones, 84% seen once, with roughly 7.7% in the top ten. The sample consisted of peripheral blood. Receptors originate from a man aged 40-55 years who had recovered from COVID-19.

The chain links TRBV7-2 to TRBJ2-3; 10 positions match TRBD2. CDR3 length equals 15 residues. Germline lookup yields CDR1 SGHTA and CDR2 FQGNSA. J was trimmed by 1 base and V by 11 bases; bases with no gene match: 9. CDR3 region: CAWDSGTSGTDTQYF. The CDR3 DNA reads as TGTGCCTGGGATTCCGGGACTAGCGGCACAGATACGCAGTATTTT.

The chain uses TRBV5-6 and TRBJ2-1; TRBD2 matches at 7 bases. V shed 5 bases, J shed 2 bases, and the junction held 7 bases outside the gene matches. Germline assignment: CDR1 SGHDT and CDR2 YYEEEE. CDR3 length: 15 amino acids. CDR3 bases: TGTGCCAGCAGTATGCGGGAGTATGCCTACAATGAGCAGTTCTTC. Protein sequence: CASSMREYAYNEQFF.

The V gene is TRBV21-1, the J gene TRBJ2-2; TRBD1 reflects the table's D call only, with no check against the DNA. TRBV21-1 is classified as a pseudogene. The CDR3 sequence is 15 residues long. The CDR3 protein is CASSKGLATTGELFF. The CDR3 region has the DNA TGTGCCAGCAGCAAAGGTTTGGCAACCACCGGGGAGCTGTTTTTT.

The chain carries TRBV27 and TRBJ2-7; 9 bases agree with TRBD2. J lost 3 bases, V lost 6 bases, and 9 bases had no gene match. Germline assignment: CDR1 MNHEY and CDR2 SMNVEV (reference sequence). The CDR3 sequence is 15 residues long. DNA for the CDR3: TGTGCCAGCAGAAAGGGGCTAGCGGGAATCTACGAGCAGTACTTC. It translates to CASRKGLAGIYEQYF.

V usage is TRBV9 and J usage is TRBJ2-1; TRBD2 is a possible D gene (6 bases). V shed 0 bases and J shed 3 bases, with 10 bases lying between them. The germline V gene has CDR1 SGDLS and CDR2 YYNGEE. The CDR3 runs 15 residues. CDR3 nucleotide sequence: TGTGCCAGCAGCGTAGGCGCGGGGATCTACAATGAGCAGTTCTTC. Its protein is CASSVGAGIYNEQFF.

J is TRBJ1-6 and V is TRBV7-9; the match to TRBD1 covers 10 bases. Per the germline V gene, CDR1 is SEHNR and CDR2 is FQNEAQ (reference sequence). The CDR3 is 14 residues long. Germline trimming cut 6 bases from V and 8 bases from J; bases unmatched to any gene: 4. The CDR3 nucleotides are TGTGCCAGCAGTCCCGGGACAGGGGATTCACCCCTCCACTTT. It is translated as CASSPGTGDSPLHF.

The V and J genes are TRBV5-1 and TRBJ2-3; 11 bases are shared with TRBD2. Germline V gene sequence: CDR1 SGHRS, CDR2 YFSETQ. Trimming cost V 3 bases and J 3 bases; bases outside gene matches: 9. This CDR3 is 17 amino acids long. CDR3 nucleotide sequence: TGCGCCAGCAGCTCGATAGCGGGAGGGCCGGGGACAGATACGCAGTATTTT. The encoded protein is CASSSIAGGPGTDTQYF.

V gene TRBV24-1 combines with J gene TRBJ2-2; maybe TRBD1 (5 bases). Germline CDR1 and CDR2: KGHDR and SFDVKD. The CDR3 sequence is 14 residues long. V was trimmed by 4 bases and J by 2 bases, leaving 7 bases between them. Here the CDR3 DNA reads TGTGCCACCAGTGAGCAGGGAAACACCGGGGAGCTGTTTTTT. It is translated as CATSEQGNTGELFF.

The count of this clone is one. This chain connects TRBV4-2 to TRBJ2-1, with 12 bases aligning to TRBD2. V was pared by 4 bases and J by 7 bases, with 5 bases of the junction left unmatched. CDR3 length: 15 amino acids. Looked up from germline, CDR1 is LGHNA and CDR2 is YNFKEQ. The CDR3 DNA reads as TGTGCCAGCAGCCCAGGACTAGCGGGGAGAAATGAGCAGTTCTTC. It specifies CASSPGLAGRNEQFF.

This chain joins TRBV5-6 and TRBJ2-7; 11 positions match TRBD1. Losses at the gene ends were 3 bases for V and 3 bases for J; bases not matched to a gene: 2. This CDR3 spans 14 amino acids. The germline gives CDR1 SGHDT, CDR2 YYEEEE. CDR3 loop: CASSSGTGGYEQYF. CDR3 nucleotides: TGTGCCAGCAGCTCAGGGACAGGGGGCTACGAGCAGTACTTC.

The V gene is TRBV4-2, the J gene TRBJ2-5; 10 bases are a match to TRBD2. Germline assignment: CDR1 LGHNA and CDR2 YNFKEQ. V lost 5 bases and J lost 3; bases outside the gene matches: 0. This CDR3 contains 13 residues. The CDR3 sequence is CASSGLAEETQYF. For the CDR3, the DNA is TGTGCCAGCAGCGGACTAGCGGAAGAGACCCAGTACTTC.

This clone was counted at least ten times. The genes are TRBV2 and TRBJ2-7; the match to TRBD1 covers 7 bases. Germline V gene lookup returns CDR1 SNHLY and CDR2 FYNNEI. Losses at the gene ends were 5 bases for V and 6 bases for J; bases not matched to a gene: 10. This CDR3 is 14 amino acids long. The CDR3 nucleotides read TGTGCCAGCAGTCCTCCCAGGACAGGCAGCGAGCAGTACTTC. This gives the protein CASSPPRTGSEQYF.

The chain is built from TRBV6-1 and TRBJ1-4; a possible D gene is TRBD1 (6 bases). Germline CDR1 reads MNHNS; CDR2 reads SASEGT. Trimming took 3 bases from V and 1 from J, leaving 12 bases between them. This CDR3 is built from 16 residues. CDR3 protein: CASSDFLQGTNEKLFF. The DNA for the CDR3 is TGTGCCAGCAGTGACTTCCTACAGGGAACTAATGAAAAACTGTTTTTT.

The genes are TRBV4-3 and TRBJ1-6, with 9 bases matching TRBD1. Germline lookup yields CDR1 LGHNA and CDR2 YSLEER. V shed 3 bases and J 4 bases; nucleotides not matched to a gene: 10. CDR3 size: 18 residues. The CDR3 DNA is TGCGCCAGCAGCCACCGACCGGGACAGGGTGAGTATAATTCACCCCTCCACTTT. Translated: CASSHRPGQGEYNSPLHF.

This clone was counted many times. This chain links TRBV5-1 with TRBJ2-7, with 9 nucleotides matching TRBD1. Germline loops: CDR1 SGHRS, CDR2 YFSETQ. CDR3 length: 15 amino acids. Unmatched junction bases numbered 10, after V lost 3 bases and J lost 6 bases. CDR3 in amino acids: CASSWGQGQLAEQYF. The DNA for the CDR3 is TGCGCCAGCAGCTGGGGACAGGGTCAACTCGCCGAGCAGTACTTC. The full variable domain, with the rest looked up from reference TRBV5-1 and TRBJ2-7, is KAGVTQTPRYLIKTRGQQVTLSCSPISGHRSVSWYQQTPGQGLQFLFEYFSETQRNKGNFPGRFSGRQFSNSRSEMNVSTLELGDSALYLCASSWGQGQLAEQYFGPGTRLTVT.

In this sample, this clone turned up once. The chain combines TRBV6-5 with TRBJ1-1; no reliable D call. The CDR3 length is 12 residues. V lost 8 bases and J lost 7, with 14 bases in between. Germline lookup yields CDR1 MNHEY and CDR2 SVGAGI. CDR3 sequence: CASARIGVEAFF. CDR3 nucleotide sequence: TGTGCCAGCGCGAGGATAGGAGTTGAAGCTTTCTTT.

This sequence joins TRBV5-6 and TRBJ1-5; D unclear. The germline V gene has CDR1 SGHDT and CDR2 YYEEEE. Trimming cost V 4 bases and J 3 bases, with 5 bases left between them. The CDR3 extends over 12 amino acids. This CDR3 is CASSELNQPQHF. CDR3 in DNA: TGTGCCAGCAGCGAGCTCAATCAGCCCCAGCATTTT.

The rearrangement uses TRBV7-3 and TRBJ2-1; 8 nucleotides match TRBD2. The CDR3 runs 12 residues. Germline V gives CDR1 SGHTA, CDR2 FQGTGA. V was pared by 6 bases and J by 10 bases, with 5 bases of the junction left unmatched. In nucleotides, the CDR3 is TGTGCCAGCAGTAGTCGGGGGGGAGAGCAGTTCTTC. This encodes CASSSRGGEQFF.

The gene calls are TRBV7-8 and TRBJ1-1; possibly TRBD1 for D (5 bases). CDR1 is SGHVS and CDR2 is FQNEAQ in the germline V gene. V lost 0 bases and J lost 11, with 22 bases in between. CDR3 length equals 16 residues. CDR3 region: CASSLAVTGQGLGAFF. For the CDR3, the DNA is TGTGCCAGCAGCTTAGCGGTTACAGGACAAGGCCTGGGGGCTTTCTTT.

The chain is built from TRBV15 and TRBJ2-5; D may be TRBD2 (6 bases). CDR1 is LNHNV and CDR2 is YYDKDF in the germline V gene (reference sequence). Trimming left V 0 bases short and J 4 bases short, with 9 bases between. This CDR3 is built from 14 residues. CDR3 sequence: CATSRDRRGETQYF. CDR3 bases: TGTGCCACCAGCAGAGATCGGAGGGGAGAGACCCAGTACTTC.